These T cell receptor beta chains were read from a single sample in a study of OX40 agonist ivuxolimab in advanced cancers. Repertoires were generated with immunoSEQ multiplex PCR, while TCRdb's copy carries only in-frame clones and drops some. The sample has 50,000 or so clones, over 75% seen once. The input for sequencing was CD4+ or CD8+ T cells sorted from blood, taken in a trial of the OX40 agonist ivuxolimab. These TCRs come from an adult with an advanced solid tumor such as melanoma, head and neck, liver or kidney cancer. CDR3s include the opening cysteine and the closing phenylalanine or tryptophan. Fields, in order: D gene, CDR3 length, V gene, J gene, clone size, CDR3 protein, CDR3 DNA. A D gene is named only where the DNA matches it firmly. The listing skips clone size in some rows; elsewhere it reads once, few, many or a size class.

NA	12	TRBV12-5	TRBJ2-7	few	CASGLVQYEQYF	TGTGCTAGTGGTTTGGTCCAATACGAGCAGTACTTC
NA	9	TRBV7-9	TRBJ2-1	NA	CASTPEQFF	TGTGCCAGCACCCCAGAGCAGTTCTTC
NA	14	TRBV19	TRBJ2-7	NA	CASSIAGRKGEQYF	TGTGCCAGTAGTATAGCAGGGAGGAAGGGGGAGCAGTACTTC
NA	15	TRBV7-6	TRBJ2-5	NA	CASSSTNPPGETQYF	TGTGCCAGCAGCTCAACGAACCCGCCGGGAGAGACCCAGTACTTC
NA	15	TRBV11-3	TRBJ1-5	few	CASSLASYSNQPQHF	TGTGCCAGCAGCTTAGCCAGTTATAGCAATCAGCCCCAGCATTTT
TRBD1	16	TRBV11-3	TRBJ2-7	NA	CASSPPTGGLTYEQYF	TGTGCCAGCAGCCCCCCGACAGGGGGCCTCACCTACGAGCAGTACTTC
TRBD2	16	TRBV30	TRBJ2-7	NA	CAWSELAGAGNYEQYF	TGTGCCTGGAGTGAACTAGCGGGGGCTGGGAACTACGAGCAGTACTTC
TRBD2	14	TRBV5-4	TRBJ2-1	NA	CASSLSGRALEQFF	TGTGCCAGCAGCCTTAGCGGGAGGGCACTTGAGCAGTTCTTC
NA	14	TRBV30	TRBJ2-5	NA	CAWSVSPAQETQYF	TGTGCCTGGAGTGTAAGCCCAGCCCAAGAGACCCAGTACTTC
TRBD1	16	TRBV5-1	TRBJ2-2	NA	CASSLDGTGNTGELFF	TGCGCCAGCAGCTTGGATGGGACAGGAAACACCGGGGAGCTGTTTTTT
NA	12	TRBV5-1	TRBJ2-4	NA	CASSLFGNIQYF	TGCGCCAGCAGCTTGTTTGGAAACATTCAGTACTTC
TRBD1	14	TRBV28	TRBJ1-3	NA	CASNRDRAGNTIYF	TGTGCCAGCAACCGAGACAGGGCTGGAAACACCATATATTTT
NA	14	TRBV23-1	TRBJ2-7	NA	CASSHPPNGNEQYF	TGCGCCAGCAGTCATCCACCAAACGGCAACGAGCAGTACTTC
NA	15	TRBV7-9	TRBJ2-7	NA	CASSLREAGGNEQYF	TGTGCCAGCAGCCTCCGGGAGGCAGGGGGCAACGAGCAGTACTTC
TRBD2	18	TRBV2	TRBJ2-1	NA	CASSEEILRLAGRNEQFF	TGTGCCAGCAGTGAAGAGATTCTGAGACTAGCGGGAAGGAATGAGCAGTTCTTC
NA	15	TRBV21-1	TRBJ1-2	NA	CASSEYSGTGPGYTF	TGTGCCAGCAGCGAATATTCAGGGACAGGACCGGGCTACACCTTC
NA	15	TRBV7-9	TRBJ2-7	NA	CASSSPGQAPYEQYF	TGTGCCAGCAGCTCACCGGGGCAGGCCCCCTACGAGCAGTACTTC
TRBD2	17	TRBV4-1	TRBJ2-3	NA	CASSRYRNSGSADTQYF	TGCGCCAGCAGCCGCTATCGAAATAGCGGGAGTGCAGATACGCAGTATTTT
TRBD1	13	TRBV10-1	TRBJ2-3	NA	CASSVPGQDTQYF	TGCGCCAGCAGTGTGCCGGGACAGGATACGCAGTATTTT
TRBD1	15	TRBV5-4	TRBJ2-7	NA	CASRSFDRVQDEQYF	TGTGCCAGCAGATCTTTTGACAGGGTACAAGACGAGCAGTACTTC
TRBD1	13	TRBV6-6	TRBJ1-5	NA	CASSFTGDQPQHF	TGTGCCAGCAGTTTTACAGGGGATCAGCCCCAGCATTTT
NA	13	TRBV30	TRBJ1-1	NA	CAWSRKGAAEAFF	TGTGCCTGGAGCCGTAAAGGGGCCGCTGAAGCTTTCTTT